The clone carrying this TCR beta chain was picked up one time. TCRdb's table, derived via immunoSEQ multiplex PCR, lists solely in-frame clones and lacks some. The table records 45,000 or so clones, over 80% of them present only once. The data stem from a study of OX40 agonist ivuxolimab in advanced cancers. On the study more broadly: Each dose-escalation patient presented with hepatocellular carcinoma, melanoma, renal cell or head and neck cancer.

The V gene end was trimmed by 5 bases and the J gene end by 4 bases; junction bases not matched to a gene: 8. Germline loops: CDR1 MNHNY, CDR2 SVGAGI (reference sequence). The CDR3 runs 16 residues. The source of this sequence is an adult with an advanced solid tumor such as melanoma, head and neck, liver or kidney cancer. Source: CD4+ or CD8+ T cells sorted from blood, taken in a trial of the OX40 agonist ivuxolimab. The gene calls are TRBV6-6 and TRBJ1-1, with TRBD1 matching 12 bases. This chain's CDR3 is CASSPLGTGGPTEAFF. CDR3 bases: TGTGCCAGCAGTCCGCTTGGGACAGGGGGCCCCACTGAAGCTTTCTTT.